This record concerns one TCR beta chain sequence. Its antigen is undetermined. The record originates from a study of shared clonotypes between healthy human individuals. Study-level information: The plates for each donor numbered three CD4 naive, three CD4 memory, two CD8 naive and one CD8 memory.

Measured with immunoSEQ multiplex PCR; TCRdb has only the in-frame clones, and not every one. The sample has 600,000 to 750,000 clones, over 60% seen once. Study-level points and caveats: In general, naive subsets displayed greater estimated richness than memory subsets did. Non-shared clonotypes had lower generation probabilities than those shared by all four donors.

The receptor comes from a woman in her thirties in good health. The sequencing input was memory CD4+ T cells sorted from blood. Subset noted: CD45RA-negative fraction.

The CDR3: CASSLEGAGREQYF. The CDR3 nucleotides read TGTGCCAGCAGCTTAGAGGGCGCAGGAAGGGAGCAGTACTTC. The chain carries TRBV7-2 and TRBJ2-7, with no clear D. The CDR3 has 14 amino acids. Deletions cut 1 base from V and 7 bases from J, with 14 bases between. The germline V gene encodes CDR1 SGHTA and CDR2 FQGNSA. Variable domain in full (rest from reference TRBV7-2 and TRBJ2-7): GAGVSQSPSNKVTEKGKDVELRCDPISGHTALYWYRQSLGQGLEFLIYFQGNSAPDKSGLPSDRFSAERTGGSVSTLTIQRTQQEDSAVYLCASSLEGAGREQYFGPGTRLTVT.